Below, one T cell receptor beta chain is given with its context. Its antigen is not identified. This sample stems from a study of T cell responses to AZD1222 COVID-19 vaccine. Study-level findings and limits: Only a handful of AZD1222 recipients, several in all, had baseline seropositivity. Two AZD1222 administrations were followed by greater Spike-specific TCR breadth and depth. Along spike, vaccine-associated CD4 TCRs were found throughout, with dominance at 160-218 and 743-854.

Assay used: immunoSEQ multiplex PCR; TCRdb lists only in-frame clones, some missing. This sample has about 140,000 clones, with nearly 95% found just once. Pooled in the analysis were second doses at about 4 or about 12 weeks. The CDR3 has 16 residues. CDR1 MGHRA and CDR2 YSYEKL come from the germline V gene. J gave up 1 base and V 3 bases, and 8 bases lay outside the gene matches. The material was peripheral blood, obtained 28 days after the second AZD1222 dose. The chain couples TRBV4-1 to TRBJ1-1; 7 nucleotides match TRBD1. The sequence derives from an adult who received the AZD1222 COVID-19 vaccine. The CDR3 sequence: CASSQKGQDWNTEAFF. The DNA of the CDR3 is TGCGCCAGCAGCCAGAAAGGACAGGATTGGAACACTGAAGCTTTCTTT.